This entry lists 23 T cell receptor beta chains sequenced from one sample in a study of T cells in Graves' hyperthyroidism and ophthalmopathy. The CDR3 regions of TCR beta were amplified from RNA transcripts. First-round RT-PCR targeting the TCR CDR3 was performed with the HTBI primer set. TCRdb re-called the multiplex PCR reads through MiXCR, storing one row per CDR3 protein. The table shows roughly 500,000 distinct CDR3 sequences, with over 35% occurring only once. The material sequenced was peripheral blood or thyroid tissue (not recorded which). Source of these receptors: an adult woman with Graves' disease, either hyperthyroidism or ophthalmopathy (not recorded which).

The CDR3, as DNA: TGTGCCAGTAGTCACGGACAGGGTGTCCATGGCTACACCTTC. It specifies CASSHGQGVHGYTF. This chain joins TRBV19 and TRBJ1-2, with 8 bases that match TRBD1. From germline, CDR1 is LNHDA and CDR2 SQIVND (reference sequence). The CDR3 contains 14 residues. V lost 5 bases, J lost 6 bases, and 8 bases stayed unmatched.

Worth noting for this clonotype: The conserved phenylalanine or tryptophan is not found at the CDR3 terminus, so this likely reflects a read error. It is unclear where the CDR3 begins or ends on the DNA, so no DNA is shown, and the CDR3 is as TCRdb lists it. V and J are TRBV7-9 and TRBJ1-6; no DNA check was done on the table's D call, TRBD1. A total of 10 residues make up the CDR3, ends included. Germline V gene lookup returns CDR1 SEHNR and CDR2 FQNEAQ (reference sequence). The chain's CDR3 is CASILYGATH.

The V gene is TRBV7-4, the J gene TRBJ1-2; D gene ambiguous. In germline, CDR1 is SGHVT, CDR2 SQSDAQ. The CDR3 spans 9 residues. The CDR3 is CRDTYGYTF. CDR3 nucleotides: TGTAGAGATACGTATGGCTACACCTTC.

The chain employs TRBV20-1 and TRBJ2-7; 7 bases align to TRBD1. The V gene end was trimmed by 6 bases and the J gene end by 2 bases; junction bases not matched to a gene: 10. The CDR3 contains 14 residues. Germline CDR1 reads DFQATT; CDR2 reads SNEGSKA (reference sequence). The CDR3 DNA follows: TGCAGTGCCGATGACAGGGTCCCCCCCTACGAGCAGTACTTC. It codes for CSADDRVPPYEQYF.

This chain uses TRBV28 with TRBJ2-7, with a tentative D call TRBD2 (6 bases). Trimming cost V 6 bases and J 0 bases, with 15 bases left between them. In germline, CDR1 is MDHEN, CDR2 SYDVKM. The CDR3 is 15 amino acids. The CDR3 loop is CASSPGGASSYEQYF. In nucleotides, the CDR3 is TGTGCCAGCAGCCCGGGCGGGGCAAGCTCCTACGAGCAGTACTTC.

The CDR3: CASSYTGGAEAFF. Written as DNA, the CDR3 is TGTGCCAGCAGTTACACAGGGGGTGCTGAAGCTTTCTTT. The chain joins TRBV7-2 to TRBJ1-1; 8 bases agree with TRBD1. Germline CDR1 SGHTA, CDR2 FQGNSA. The CDR3 covers 13 residues. Losses at the gene ends were 6 bases for V and 6 bases for J; bases not matched to a gene: 6.

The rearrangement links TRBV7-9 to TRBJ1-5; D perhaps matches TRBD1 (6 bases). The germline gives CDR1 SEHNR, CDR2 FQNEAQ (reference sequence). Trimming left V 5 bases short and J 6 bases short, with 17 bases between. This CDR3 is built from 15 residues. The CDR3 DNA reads TGTGCCAGCAGCCCATCAGGGGCGACCCGTCAGCCCCAGCATTTT. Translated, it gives CASSPSGATRQPQHF.

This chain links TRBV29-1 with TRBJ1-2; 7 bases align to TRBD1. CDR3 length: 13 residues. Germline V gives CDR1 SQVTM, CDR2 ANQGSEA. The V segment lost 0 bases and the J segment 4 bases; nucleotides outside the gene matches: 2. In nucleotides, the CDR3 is TGCAGCGTTGAAGACTGGGACAGCTATGGCTACACCTTC. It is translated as CSVEDWDSYGYTF.

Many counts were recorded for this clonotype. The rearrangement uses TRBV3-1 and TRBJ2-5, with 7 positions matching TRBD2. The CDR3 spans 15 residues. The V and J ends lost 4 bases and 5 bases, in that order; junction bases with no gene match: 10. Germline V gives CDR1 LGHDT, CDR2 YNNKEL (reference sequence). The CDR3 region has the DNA TGTGCCAGCAGCCCTTGGATCGGGGAGGGGGAGACCCAGTACTTC. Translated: CASSPWIGEGETQYF.

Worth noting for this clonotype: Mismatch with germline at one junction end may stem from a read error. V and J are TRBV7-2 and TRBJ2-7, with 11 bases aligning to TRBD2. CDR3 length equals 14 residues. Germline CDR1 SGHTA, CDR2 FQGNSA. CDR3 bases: TGCGCCAGCAGCCGGGGGACTAGCGGTTACGAGCAGTACTTC. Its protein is CASSRGTSGYEQYF.

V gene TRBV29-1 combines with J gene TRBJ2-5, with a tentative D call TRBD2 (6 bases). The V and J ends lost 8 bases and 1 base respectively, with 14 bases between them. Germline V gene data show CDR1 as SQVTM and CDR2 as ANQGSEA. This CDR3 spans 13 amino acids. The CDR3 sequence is CSRPYGGQETQYF. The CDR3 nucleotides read TGCAGCAGACCCTACGGGGGCCAAGAGACCCAGTACTTC.

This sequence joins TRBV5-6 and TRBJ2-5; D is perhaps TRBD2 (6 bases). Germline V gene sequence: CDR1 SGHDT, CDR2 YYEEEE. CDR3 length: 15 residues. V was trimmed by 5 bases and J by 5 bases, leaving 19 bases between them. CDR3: CASSRMTAGRETQYF. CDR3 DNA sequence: TGTGCCAGCAGTCGGATGACGGCGGGGCGGGAGACCCAGTACTTC. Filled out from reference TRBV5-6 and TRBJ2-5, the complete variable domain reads DAGVTQSPTHLIKTRGQQVTLRCSPKSGHDTVSWYQQALGQGPQFIFQYYEEEERQRGNFPDRFSGHQFPNYSSELNVNALLLGDSALYLCASSRMTAGRETQYFGPGTRLLVL.

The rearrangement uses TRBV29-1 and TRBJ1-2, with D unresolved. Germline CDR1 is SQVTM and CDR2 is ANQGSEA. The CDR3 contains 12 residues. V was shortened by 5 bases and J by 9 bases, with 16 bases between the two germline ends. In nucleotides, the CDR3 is TGCAGCGTTCTGGACGGACGGGAGTGCTACACCTTC. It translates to CSVLDGRECYTF.

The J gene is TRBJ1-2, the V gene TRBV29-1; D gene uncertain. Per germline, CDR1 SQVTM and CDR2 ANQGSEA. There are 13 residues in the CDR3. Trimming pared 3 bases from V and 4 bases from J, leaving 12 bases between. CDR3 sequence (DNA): TGCAGCGTTGAGGGCGGGAGCTCCTATGGCTACACCTTC. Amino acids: CSVEGGSSYGYTF.

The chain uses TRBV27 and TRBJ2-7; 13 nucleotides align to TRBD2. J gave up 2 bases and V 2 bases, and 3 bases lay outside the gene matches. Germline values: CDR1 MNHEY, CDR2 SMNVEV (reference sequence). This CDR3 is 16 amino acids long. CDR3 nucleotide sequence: TGTGCCAGCAGTTTAGGGACTAGCGGGGCGACCTACGAGCAGTACTTC. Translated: CASSLGTSGATYEQYF.

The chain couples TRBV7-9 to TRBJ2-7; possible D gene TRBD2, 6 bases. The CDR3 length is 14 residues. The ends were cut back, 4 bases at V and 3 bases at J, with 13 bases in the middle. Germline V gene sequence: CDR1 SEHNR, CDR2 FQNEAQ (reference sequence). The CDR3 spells CASSWGGDLYEQYF. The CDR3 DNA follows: TGTGCCAGCAGCTGGGGCGGGGACCTCTACGAGCAGTACTTC.

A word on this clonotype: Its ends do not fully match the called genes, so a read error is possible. The CDR3 sequence: CSFDYLYEQYF. The CDR3 nucleotides read TGCAGCTTTGACTACCTCTACGAGCAGTACTTC. The chain employs TRBV29-1 and TRBJ2-7; D perhaps matches TRBD2 (5 bases). Looked up from germline, CDR1 is SQVTM and CDR2 is ANQGSEA. This CDR3 comprises 11 residues.

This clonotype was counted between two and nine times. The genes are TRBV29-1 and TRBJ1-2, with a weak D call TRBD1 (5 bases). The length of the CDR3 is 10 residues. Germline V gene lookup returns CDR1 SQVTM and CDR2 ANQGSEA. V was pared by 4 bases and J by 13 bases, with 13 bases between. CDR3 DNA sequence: TGCAGCGTTGGCGACGGACAAACCACCTTC. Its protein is CSVGDGQTTF.

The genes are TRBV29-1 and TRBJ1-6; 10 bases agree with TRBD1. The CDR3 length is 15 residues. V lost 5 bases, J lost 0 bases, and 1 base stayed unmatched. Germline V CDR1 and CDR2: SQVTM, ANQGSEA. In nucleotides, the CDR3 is TGCAGCGTTCGACAGGGGGCCTCCTATAATTCACCCCTCCACTTT. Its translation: CSVRQGASYNSPLHF. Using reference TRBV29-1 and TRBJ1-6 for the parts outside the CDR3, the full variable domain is SAVISQKPSRDICQRGTSLTIQCQVDSQVTMMFWYRQQPGQSLTLIATANQGSEATYESGFVIDKFPISRPNLTFSTLTVSNMSPEDSSIYLCSVRQGASYNSPLHFGNGTRLTVT.

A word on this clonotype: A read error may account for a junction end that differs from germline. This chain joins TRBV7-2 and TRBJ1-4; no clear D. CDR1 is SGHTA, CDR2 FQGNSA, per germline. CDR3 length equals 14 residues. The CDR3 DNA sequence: TGTGCCTGGAGTGTCAGGATGGAAGATGAAAAACTGCTTTTT. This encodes CAWSVRMEDEKLLF.

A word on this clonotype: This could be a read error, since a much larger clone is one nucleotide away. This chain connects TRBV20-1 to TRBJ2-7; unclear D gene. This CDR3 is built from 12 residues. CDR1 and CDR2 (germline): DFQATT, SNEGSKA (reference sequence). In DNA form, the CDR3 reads TGCAGTGCTCGAGAGAGACCAAACGAGCAGTACTTC. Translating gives CSARERPNEQYF.

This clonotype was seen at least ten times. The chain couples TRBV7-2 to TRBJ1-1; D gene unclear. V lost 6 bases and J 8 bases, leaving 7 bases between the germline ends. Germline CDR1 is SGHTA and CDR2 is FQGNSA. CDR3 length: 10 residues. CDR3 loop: CASRNIEAFF. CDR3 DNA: TGTGCCAGCAGAAACATAGAAGCTTTCTTT.

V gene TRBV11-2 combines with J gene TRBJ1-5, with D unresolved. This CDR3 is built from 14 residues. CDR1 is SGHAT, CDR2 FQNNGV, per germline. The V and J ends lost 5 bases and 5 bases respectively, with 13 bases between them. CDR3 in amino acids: CASSPGVIDQPQHF. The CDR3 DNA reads TGTGCCAGCAGCCCCGGGGTGATCGATCAGCCCCAGCATTTT. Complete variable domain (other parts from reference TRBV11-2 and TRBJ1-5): EAGVAQSPRYKIIEKRQSVAFWCNPISGHATLYWYQQILGQGPKLLIQFQNNGVVDDSQLPKDRFSAERLKGVDSTLKIQPAKLEDSAVYLCASSPGVIDQPQHFGDGTRLSIL.